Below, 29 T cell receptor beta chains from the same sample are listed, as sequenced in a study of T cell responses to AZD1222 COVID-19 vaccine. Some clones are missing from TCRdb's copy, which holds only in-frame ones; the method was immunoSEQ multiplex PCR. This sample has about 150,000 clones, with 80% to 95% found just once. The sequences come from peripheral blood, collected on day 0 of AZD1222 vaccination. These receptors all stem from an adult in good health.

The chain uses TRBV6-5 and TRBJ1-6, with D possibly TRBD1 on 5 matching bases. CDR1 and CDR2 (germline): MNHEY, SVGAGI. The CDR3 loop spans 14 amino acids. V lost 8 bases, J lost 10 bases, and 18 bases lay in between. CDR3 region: CASLRGSVASPLHF. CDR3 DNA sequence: TGTGCCAGCCTAAGGGGCAGTGTAGCATCACCCCTCCACTTT.

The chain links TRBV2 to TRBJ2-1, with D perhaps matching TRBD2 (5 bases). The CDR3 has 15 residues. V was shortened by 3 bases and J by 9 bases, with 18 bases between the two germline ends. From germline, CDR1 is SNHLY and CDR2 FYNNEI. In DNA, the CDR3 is TGTGCCAGCAGTGACGTTGCGGGTACTCGCGGTGAGCAGTTCTTC. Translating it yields CASSDVAGTRGEQFF.

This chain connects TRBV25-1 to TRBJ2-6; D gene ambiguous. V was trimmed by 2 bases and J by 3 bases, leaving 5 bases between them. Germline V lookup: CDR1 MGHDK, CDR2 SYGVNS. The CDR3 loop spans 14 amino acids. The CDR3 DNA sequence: TGTGCCAGCAGTGAACCGGGTGGGGCCAACGTCCTGACTTTC. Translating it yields CASSEPGGANVLTF.

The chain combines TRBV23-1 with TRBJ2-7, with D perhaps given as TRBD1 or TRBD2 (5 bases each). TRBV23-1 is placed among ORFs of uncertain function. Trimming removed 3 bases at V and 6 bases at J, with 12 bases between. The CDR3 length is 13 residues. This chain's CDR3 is CASSQPGRGEQYF. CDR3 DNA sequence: TGCGCCAGCAGTCAGCCGGGACGCGGCGAGCAGTACTTC.

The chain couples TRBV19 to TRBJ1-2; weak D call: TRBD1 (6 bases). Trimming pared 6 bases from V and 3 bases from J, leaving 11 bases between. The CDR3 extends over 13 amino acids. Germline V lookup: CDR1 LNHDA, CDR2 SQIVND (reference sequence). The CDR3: CASRSPGDYGYTF. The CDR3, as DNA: TGTGCCAGTAGGAGTCCAGGGGACTATGGCTACACCTTC.

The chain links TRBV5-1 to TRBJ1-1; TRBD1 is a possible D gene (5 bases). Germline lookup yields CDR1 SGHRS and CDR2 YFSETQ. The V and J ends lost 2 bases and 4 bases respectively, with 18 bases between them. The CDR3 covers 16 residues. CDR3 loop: CASSFGGEGISTEAFF. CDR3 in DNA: TGCGCCAGCAGCTTCGGAGGGGAGGGTATTAGCACTGAAGCTTTCTTT.

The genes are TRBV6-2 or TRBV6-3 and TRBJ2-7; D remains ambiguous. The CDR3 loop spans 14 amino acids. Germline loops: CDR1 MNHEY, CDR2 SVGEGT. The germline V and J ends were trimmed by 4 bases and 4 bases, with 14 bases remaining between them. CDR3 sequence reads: CASSSDGLRYEQYF. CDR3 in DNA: TGTGCCAGCAGTTCCGACGGTCTTCGGTACGAGCAGTACTTC.

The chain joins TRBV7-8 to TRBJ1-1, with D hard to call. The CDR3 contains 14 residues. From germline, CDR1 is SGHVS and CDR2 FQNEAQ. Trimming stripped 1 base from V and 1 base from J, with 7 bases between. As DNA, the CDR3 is TGTGCCAGCAGCTTAGTTACTACGAACACTGAAGCTTTCTTT. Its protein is CASSLVTTNTEAFF. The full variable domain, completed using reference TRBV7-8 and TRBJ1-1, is GAGVSQSPRYKVAKRGQDVALRCDPISGHVSLFWYQQALGQGPEFLTYFQNEAQLDKSGLPSDRFFAERPEGSVSTLKIQRTQQEDSAVYLCASSLVTTNTEAFFGQGTRLTVV.

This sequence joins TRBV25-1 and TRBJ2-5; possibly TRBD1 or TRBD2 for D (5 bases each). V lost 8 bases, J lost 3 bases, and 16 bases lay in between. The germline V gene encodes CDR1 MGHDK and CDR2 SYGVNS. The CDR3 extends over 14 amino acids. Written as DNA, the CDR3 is TGTGCCAGCGGGACCCATGCCGGGGAAGAGACCCAGTACTTC. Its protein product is CASGTHAGEETQYF.

CDR3 sequence reads: CASSRDTRAGYTF. The CDR3 DNA is TGTGCCAGCAGCCGTGACACCAGAGCAGGCTACACCTTC. The chain joins TRBV12-3 or TRBV12-4 to TRBJ1-2; the D is unclear. Trimming cost V 6 bases and J 8 bases, with 16 bases left between them. The length of the CDR3 is 13 residues.

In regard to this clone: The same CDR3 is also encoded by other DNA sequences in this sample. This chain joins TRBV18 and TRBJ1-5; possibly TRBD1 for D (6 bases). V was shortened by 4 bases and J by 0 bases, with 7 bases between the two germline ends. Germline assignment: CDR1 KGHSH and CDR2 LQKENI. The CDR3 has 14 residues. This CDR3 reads CASSQQGSNQPQHF. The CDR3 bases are TGTGCCAGCTCACAACAGGGTAGCAATCAGCCCCAGCATTTT.

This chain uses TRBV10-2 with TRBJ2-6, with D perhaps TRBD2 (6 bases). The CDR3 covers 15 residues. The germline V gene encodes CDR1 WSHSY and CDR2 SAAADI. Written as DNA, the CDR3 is TGCGCGACAAGTCGGGAGCTTTTGGGGGCCAACGTCCTGACTTTC. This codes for CATSRELLGANVLTF.

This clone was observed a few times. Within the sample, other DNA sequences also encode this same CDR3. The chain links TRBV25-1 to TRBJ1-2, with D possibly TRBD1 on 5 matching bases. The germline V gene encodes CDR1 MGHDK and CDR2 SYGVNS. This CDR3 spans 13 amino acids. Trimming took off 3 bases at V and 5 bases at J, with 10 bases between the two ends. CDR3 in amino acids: CASSEGGRYGYTF. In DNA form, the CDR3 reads TGTGCCAGCAGTGAGGGGGGGAGGTATGGCTACACCTTC.

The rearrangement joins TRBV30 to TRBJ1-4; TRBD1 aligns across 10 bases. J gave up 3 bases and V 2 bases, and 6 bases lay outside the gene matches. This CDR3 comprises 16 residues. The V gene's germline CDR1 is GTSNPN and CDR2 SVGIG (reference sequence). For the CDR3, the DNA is TGTGCCTGGAGTTCGGGACAGGGGAATCCTAATGAAAAACTGTTTTTT. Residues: CAWSSGQGNPNEKLFF.

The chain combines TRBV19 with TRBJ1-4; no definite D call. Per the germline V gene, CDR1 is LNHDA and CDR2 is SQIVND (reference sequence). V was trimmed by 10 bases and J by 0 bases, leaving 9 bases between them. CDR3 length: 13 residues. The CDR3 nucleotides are TGTGCCACCCGGAGTGCAACTAATGAAAAACTGTTTTTT. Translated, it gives CATRSATNEKLFF.

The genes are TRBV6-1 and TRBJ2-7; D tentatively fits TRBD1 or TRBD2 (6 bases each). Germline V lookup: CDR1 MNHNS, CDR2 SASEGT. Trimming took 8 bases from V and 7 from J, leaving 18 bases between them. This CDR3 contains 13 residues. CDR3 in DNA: TGTGCCAGCGGGGGGCGGCTGCTAGAAGAGCAGTACTTC. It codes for CASGGRLLEEQYF.

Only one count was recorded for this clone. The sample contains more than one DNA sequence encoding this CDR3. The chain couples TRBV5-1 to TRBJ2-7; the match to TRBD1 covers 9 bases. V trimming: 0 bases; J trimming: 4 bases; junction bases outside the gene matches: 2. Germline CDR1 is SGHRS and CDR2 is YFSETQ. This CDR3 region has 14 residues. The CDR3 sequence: CASSLAGQGYEQYF. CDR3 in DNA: TGCGCCAGCAGCTTGGCCGGACAGGGGTACGAGCAGTACTTC.

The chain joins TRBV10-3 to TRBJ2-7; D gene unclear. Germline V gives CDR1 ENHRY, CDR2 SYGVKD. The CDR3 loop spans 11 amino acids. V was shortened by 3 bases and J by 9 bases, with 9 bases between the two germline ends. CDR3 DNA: TGTGCCATCAGTGACGATATAGGGCAGTACTTC. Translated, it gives CAISDDIGQYF.

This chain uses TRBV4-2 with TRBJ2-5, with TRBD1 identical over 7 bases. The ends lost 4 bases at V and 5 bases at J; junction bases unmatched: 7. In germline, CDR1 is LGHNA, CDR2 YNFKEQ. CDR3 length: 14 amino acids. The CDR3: CASSPLGQKETQYF. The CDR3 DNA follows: TGTGCCAGCAGCCCCCTGGGACAGAAGGAGACCCAGTACTTC.

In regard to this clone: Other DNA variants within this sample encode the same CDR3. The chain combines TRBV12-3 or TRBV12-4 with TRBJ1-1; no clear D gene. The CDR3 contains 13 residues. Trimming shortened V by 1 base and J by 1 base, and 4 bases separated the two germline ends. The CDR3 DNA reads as TGTGCCAGCAGTTTAGACCAGAACACTGAAGCTTTCTTT. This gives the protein CASSLDQNTEAFF.

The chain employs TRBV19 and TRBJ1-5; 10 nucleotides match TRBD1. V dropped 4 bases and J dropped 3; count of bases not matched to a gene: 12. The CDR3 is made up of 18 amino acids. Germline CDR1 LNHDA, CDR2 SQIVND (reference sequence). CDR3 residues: CASSTLTGGRLYNQPQHF. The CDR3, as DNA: TGTGCCAGTAGTACCCTGACAGGGGGCCGACTATACAATCAGCCCCAGCATTTT.

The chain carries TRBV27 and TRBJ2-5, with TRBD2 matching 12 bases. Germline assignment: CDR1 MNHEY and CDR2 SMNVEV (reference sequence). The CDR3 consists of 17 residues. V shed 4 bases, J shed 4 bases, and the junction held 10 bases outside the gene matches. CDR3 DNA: TGTGCCAGCAGTTCCGTCCGACTAGCGGGAGAGGGAGAGACCCAGTACTTC. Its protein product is CASSSVRLAGEGETQYF.

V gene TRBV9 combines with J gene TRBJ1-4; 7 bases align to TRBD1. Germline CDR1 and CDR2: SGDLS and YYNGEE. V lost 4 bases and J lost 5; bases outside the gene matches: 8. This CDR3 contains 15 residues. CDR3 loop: CASSPRTGINEKLFF. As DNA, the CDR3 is TGTGCCAGCAGCCCCCGGACAGGTATCAATGAAAAACTGTTTTTT.

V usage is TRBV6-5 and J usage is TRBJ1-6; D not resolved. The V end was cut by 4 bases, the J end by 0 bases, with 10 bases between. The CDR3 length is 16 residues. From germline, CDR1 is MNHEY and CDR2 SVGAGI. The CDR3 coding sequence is TGTGCCAGCAGTTTGCGCGGCTCCTCCTATAATTCACCCCTCCACTTT. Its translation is CASSLRGSSYNSPLHF.

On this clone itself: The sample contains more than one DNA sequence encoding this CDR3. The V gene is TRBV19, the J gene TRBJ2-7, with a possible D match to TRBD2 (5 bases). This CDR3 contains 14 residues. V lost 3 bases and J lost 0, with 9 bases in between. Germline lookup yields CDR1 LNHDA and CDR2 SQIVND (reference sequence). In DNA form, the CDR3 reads TGTGCCAGTAGTATCACGGGGAGCTCCTACGAGCAGTACTTC. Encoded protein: CASSITGSSYEQYF.

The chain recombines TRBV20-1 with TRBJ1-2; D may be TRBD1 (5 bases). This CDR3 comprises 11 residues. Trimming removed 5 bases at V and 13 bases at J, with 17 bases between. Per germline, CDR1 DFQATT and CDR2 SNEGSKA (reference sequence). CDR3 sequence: CSAPQGGLRTF. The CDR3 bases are TGCAGTGCTCCCCAGGGAGGGCTACGCACCTTC.

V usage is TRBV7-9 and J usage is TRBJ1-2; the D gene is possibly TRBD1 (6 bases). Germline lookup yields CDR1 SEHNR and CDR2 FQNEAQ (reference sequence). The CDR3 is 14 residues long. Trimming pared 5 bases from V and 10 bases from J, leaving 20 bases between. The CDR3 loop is CASSHGVGQQNYTF. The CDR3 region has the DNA TGTGCCAGCAGCCACGGGGTGGGACAACAGAACTACACCTTC. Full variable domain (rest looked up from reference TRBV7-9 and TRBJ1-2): DTGVSQNPRHKITKRGQNVTFRCDPISEHNRLYWYRQTLGQGPEFLTYFQNEAQLEKSRLLSDRFSAERPKGSFSTLEIQRTEQGDSAMYLCASSHGVGQQNYTFGSGTRLTVV.

DNA for the CDR3: TGTGCCAGCAGCTTGGCCGGACAGGACTACGAGCAGTACTTC. It specifies CASSLAGQDYEQYF. V gene TRBV5-6 combines with J gene TRBJ2-7; 7 positions match TRBD1. V lost 0 bases and J lost 3; bases outside the gene matches: 3. The germline CDR1 and CDR2 sequences are SGHDT and YYEEEE. This CDR3 comprises 14 residues. Looking up the rest from reference TRBV5-6 and TRBJ2-7 gives the full variable domain: DAGVTQSPTHLIKTRGQQVTLRCSPKSGHDTVSWYQQALGQGPQFIFQYYEEEERQRGNFPDRFSGHQFPNYSSELNVNALLLGDSALYLCASSLAGQDYEQYFGPGTRLTVT.

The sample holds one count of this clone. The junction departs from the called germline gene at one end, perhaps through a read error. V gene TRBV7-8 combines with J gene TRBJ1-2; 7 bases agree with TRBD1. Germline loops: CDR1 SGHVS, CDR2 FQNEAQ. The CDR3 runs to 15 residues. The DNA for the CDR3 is TGCCATGAAAGTAGGGGGACAGAAGCTAACTATGGCTACACCTTC. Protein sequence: CHESRGTEANYGYTF.